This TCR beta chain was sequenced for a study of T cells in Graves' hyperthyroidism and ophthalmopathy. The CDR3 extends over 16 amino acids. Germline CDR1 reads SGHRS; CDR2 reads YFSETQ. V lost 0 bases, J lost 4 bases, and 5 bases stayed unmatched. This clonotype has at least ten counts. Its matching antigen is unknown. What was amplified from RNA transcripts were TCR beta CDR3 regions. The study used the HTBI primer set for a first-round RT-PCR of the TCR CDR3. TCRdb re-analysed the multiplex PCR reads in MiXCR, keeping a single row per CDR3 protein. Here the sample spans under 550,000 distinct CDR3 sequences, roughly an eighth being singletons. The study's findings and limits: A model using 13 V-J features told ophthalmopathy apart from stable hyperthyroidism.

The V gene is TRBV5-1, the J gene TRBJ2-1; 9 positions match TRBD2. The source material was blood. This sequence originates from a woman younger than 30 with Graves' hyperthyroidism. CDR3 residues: CASSLAASGKYNEQFF. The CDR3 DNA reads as TGCGCCAGCAGCTTGGCGGCTAGCGGGAAATACAATGAGCAGTTCTTC. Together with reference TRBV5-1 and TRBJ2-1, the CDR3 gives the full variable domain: KAGVTQTPRYLIKTRGQQVTLSCSPISGHRSVSWYQQTPGQGLQFLFEYFSETQRNKGNFPGRFSGRQFSNSRSEMNVSTLELGDSALYLCASSLAASGKYNEQFFGPGTRLTVL.